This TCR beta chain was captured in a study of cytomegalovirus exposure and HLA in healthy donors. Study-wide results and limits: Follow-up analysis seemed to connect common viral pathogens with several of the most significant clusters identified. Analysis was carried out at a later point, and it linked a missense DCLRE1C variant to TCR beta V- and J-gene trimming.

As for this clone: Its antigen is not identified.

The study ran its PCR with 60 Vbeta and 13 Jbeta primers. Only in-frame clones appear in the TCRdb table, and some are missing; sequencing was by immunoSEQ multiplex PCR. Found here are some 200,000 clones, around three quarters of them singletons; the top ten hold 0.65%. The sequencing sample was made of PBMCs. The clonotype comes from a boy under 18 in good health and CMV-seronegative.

The DNA of the CDR3 is TGTGCCAGCAGGGGCGACTACAATGAGCAGTTCTTC. Translation: CASRGDYNEQFF. V usage is TRBV2 and J usage is TRBJ2-1; D is ambiguous. Germline loops: CDR1 SNHLY, CDR2 FYNNEI. Trimming removed 6 bases from V and 3 bases from J, with 6 bases in between. The CDR3 length is 12 residues.